One and the same sample provided the 17 T cell receptor beta chains below, sequenced in a study of T-cell memory formation after mild COVID-19. TCRdb re-analysed the 5' RACE reads in MiXCR, keeping a single row per CDR3 protein. Of a few hundred thousand distinct CDR3 sequences in the sample, 16% were seen once. The sequenced material came from PBMCs or a T cell subset sorted from them (not recorded which). These receptors all come from a man between 18 and 35 years old who had mild COVID-19 (a few samples of this study predate the infection). Cell type and time point are not known.

This sequence joins TRBV9 and TRBJ2-7; possible D gene TRBD2, 5 bases. The V gene's germline CDR1 is SGDLS and CDR2 YYNGEE. The V gene lost 3 bases and the J gene lost 0 bases, with 7 bases spanning the gap. The CDR3 totals 13 residues. The CDR3 DNA reads as TGTGCCAGCAGCGCCGGGATCTCCTACGAGCAGTACTTC. It translates to CASSAGISYEQYF.

The chain couples TRBV6-6 to TRBJ2-3; D is unclear. The CDR3 is 13 residues long. The V end was cut by 3 bases, the J end by 4 bases, with 8 bases between. Germline V gene data show CDR1 as MNHNY and CDR2 as SVGAGI (reference sequence). The CDR3 loop reads CASSYNFPDTQYF. DNA for the CDR3: TGTGCCAGCAGTTATAATTTTCCAGATACGCAGTATTTT.

The chain uses TRBV29-1 and TRBJ1-1, with unresolved D. CDR1 and CDR2 (germline): SQVTM, ANQGSEA. This CDR3 has 12 residues. V lost 3 bases and J lost 3, with 8 bases in between. For the CDR3, the DNA is TGCAGCGTTGAGGAGGGTTACACTGAAGCTTTCTTT. This gives the protein CSVEEGYTEAFF.

Ten or more counts support this clonotype. This chain uses TRBV27 with TRBJ1-1; 7 bases line up with TRBD1. This CDR3 is built from 11 residues. Trimming cost V 6 bases and J 7 bases; bases outside gene matches: 2. Germline V gives CDR1 MNHEY, CDR2 SMNVEV (reference sequence). As DNA, the CDR3 is TGTGCCAGCAGCCAGGGGGTTGAAGCTTTCTTT. Amino acids: CASSQGVEAFF.

This clonotype was seen ten or more times. The chain links TRBV20-1 to TRBJ1-5; D remains ambiguous. In germline, CDR1 is DFQATT, CDR2 SNEGSKA (reference sequence). There are 12 residues in the CDR3. V was trimmed by 5 bases and J by 1 base, leaving 6 bases between them. The CDR3 sequence is CSAEGSNQPQHF. CDR3 DNA sequence: TGCAGTGCTGAGGGCAGCAATCAGCCCCAGCATTTT.

The chain has TRBV9 and TRBJ1-2; D call uncertain. This CDR3 contains 14 residues. CDR1 and CDR2 from the germline V gene are SGDLS and YYNGEE. Deletions cut 0 bases from V and 4 bases from J, with 10 bases between. The CDR3 protein is CASSVERGPYGYTF. DNA for the CDR3: TGTGCCAGCAGCGTAGAAAGAGGGCCCTATGGCTACACCTTC.

This clonotype was detected only a few times. The genes are TRBV29-1 and TRBJ1-4; D remains unclear. CDR1 and CDR2 from the germline V gene are SQVTM and ANQGSEA. V shed 0 bases and J shed 7 bases, with 0 bases lying between them. The CDR3 loop spans 10 amino acids. This chain's CDR3 is CSVEDEKLFF. CDR3 in DNA: TGCAGCGTTGAAGATGAAAAACTGTTTTTT.

Ten or more counts support this clonotype. The chain has TRBV3-1 and TRBJ2-4, with 12 bases lining up with TRBD2. Looked up from germline, CDR1 is LGHDT and CDR2 is YNNKEL (reference sequence). This CDR3 contains 16 residues. V was clipped by 4 bases and J by 0 bases; unmatched bases: 1. CDR3 protein: CASSPGLAGAKNIQYF. CDR3 in DNA: TGTGCCAGCAGCCCGGGACTAGCGGGAGCCAAAAACATTCAGTACTTC. The whole variable domain, remainder taken from reference TRBV3-1 and TRBJ2-4, is DTAVSQTPKYLVTQMGNDKSIKCEQNLGHDTMYWYKQDSKKFLKIMFSYNNKELIINETVPNRFSPKSPDKAHLNLHINSLELGDSAVYFCASSPGLAGAKNIQYFGAGTRLSVL.

The chain carries TRBV24-1 and TRBJ1-1; 7 bases are a match to TRBD1. The length of the CDR3 is 14 residues. Unmatched junction bases numbered 6, after V lost 9 bases and J lost 0 bases. The germline CDR1 and CDR2 sequences are KGHDR and SFDVKD. CDR3 sequence: CATSPGGMNTEAFF. The CDR3 bases are TGTGCCACCTCGCCAGGGGGGATGAACACTGAAGCTTTCTTT.

This clonotype was seen a handful of times. This chain connects TRBV29-1 to TRBJ2-1, with 11 bases lining up with TRBD2. V was pared by 6 bases and J by 3 bases, with 7 bases of the junction left unmatched. There are 15 residues in the CDR3. Germline values: CDR1 SQVTM, CDR2 ANQGSEA. CDR3 DNA: TGCAGCGTCGACCTAACTAGCGGGGGCTACAATGAGCAGTTCTTC. Protein product: CSVDLTSGGYNEQFF.

The chain joins TRBV6-6 to TRBJ1-2; no clear D. V was trimmed by 7 bases and J by 3 bases, leaving 12 bases between them. Germline CDR1 and CDR2: MNHNY and SVGAGI (reference sequence). The CDR3 has 13 amino acids. CDR3: CASTSEGHYGYTF. CDR3 DNA: TGTGCCAGCACCTCCGAAGGCCACTATGGCTACACCTTC.

J is TRBJ1-5 and V is TRBV24-1; D may be TRBD1 (5 bases). Germline values: CDR1 KGHDR, CDR2 SFDVKD. The CDR3 runs to 14 residues. The V end was cut by 4 bases, the J end by 6 bases, with 12 bases between. The CDR3 protein is CATSEQGGGQPQHF. The DNA of the CDR3 is TGTGCCACCAGTGAGCAGGGAGGCGGTCAGCCCCAGCATTTT.

The sample holds a few counts of this clonotype. The chain employs TRBV5-1 and TRBJ2-1; D possibly uses TRBD1 or TRBD2 (5 bases each). The germline V gene encodes CDR1 SGHRS and CDR2 YFSETQ. The CDR3 loop spans 15 amino acids. The V gene lost 1 base and the J gene lost 4 bases, with 12 bases spanning the gap. The CDR3 here is CASSLWDDQYNEQFF. For the CDR3, the DNA is TGCGCCAGCAGCTTGTGGGACGACCAATACAATGAGCAGTTCTTC.

This clonotype was recorded a few times. The chain is built from TRBV6-2 or TRBV6-3 and TRBJ1-1; 7 nucleotides line up with TRBD1. Germline V gene data show CDR1 as MNHEY and CDR2 as SVGEGT. The junction had 7 bases not matched to a gene; V was cut back by 2 bases and J by 7 bases. This CDR3 spans 14 amino acids. CDR3 nucleotide sequence: TGTGCCAGCAGTTACAGGACAGGAAAGGTTGAAGCTTTCTTT. Protein product: CASSYRTGKVEAFF.

This clonotype has just a few counts. The CDR3 sequence: CASSAGTSGGTDTQYF. In DNA, the CDR3 is TGTGCCAGCAGCGCCGGGACTAGCGGGGGCACAGATACGCAGTATTTT. The chain combines TRBV5-4 with TRBJ2-3, with 13 bases aligning to TRBD2. This CDR3 contains 16 residues. The J segment lost 1 base and the V segment lost 4 bases, leaving 3 bases of the junction unmatched. CDR1 and CDR2 (germline): SGHNT, YYREEE (reference sequence).

The rearrangement links TRBV5-1 to TRBJ1-2, with D tentatively TRBD1 (5 bases). Germline V CDR1 and CDR2: SGHRS, YFSETQ. Trimming cost V 2 bases and J 6 bases, with 11 bases left between them. CDR3 length equals 13 residues. The DNA for the CDR3 is TGCGCCAGCAGCTTACAGGACGGTGATGGCTACACCTTC. Translating gives CASSLQDGDGYTF.

This chain links TRBV5-1 with TRBJ2-5; the D is unclear. Germline V gene lookup returns CDR1 SGHRS and CDR2 YFSETQ. V was trimmed by 3 bases and J by 0 bases, leaving 3 bases between them. This CDR3 spans 12 amino acids. DNA for the CDR3: TGCGCCAGCAGCTGGTACCAAGAGACCCAGTACTTC. Translation: CASSWYQETQYF.